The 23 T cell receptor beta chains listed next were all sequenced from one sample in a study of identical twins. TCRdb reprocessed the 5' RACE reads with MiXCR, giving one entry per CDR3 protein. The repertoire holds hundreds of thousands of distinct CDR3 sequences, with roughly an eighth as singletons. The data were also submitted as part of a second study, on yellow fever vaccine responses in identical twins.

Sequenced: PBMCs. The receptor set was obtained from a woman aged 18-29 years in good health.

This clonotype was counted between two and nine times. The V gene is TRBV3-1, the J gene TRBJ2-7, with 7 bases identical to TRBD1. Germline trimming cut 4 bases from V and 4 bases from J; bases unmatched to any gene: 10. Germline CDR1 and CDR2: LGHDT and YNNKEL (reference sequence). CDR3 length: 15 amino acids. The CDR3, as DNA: TGTGCCAGCAGCCTGATTACGGAGACAGGGTACGAGCAGTACGTC. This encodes CASSLITETGYEQYV.

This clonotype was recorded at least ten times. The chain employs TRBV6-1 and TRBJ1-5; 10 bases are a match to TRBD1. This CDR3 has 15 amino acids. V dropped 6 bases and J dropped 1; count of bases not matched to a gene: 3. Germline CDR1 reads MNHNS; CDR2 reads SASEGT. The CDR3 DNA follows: TGTGCCAGCAGCCGACAGGGGGCGAGCAATCAGCCCCAGCATTTT. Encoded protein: CASSRQGASNQPQHF.

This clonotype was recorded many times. The CDR3 loop is CASSPGTGYNQPQHF. CDR3 bases: TGTGCCAGCAGTCCCGGGACAGGGTATAATCAGCCCCAGCATTTT. V and J are TRBV28 and TRBJ1-5; 9 bases match TRBD1. Germline trimming cut 5 bases from V and 4 bases from J; bases unmatched to any gene: 6. The CDR3 consists of 15 residues. Germline assignment: CDR1 MDHEN and CDR2 SYDVKM.

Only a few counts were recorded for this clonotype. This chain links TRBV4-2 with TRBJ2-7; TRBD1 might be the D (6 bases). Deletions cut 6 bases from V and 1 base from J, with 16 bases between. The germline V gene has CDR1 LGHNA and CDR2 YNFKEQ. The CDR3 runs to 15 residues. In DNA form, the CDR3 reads TGTGCCAGCAGGGTGGAGCTAACAGGGTCCTACGAGCAGTACTTC. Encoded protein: CASRVELTGSYEQYF.

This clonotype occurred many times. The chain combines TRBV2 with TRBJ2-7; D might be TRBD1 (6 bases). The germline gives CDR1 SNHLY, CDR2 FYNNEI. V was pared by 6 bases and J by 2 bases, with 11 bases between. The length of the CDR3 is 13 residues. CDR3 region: CASRPGQTYEQYV. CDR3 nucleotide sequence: TGTGCCAGCAGACCCGGACAGACCTACGAGCAGTACGTC.

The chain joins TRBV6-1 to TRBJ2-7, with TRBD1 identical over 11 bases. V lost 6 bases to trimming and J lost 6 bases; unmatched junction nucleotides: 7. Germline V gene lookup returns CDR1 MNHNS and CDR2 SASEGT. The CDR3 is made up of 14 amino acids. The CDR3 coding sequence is TGTGCCAGCAGAGCCGGGACAGGGGGATCCGAGCAGTACTTC. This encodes CASRAGTGGSEQYF.

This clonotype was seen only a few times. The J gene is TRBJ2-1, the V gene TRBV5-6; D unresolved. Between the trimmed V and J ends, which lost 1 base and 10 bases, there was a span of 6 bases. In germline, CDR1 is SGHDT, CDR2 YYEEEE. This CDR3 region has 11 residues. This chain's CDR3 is CASSLPPEQFF. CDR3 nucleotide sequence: TGTGCCAGCAGCTTGCCGCCCGAGCAGTTCTTC.

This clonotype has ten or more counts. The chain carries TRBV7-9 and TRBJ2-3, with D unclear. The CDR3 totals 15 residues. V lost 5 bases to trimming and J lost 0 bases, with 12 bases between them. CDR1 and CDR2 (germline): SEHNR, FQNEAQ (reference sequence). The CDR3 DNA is TGTGCCAGCAGCCCCCCGAATGAAAGCACAGATACGCAGTATTTT. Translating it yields CASSPPNESTDTQYF.

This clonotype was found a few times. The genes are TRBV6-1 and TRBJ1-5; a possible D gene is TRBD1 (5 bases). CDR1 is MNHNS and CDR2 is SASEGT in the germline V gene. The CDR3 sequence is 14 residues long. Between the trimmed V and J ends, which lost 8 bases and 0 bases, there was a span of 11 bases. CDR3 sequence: CASGTENSNQPQHF. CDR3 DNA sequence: TGTGCCAGCGGGACCGAGAATAGCAATCAGCCCCAGCATTTT.

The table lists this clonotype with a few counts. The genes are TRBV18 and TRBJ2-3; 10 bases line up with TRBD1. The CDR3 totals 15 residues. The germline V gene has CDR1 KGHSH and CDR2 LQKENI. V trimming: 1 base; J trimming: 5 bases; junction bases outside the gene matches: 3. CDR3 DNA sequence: TGTGCCAGCTCACCACAAGGACAGGGGGGAGATACGCAGTATTTT. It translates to CASSPQGQGGDTQYF.

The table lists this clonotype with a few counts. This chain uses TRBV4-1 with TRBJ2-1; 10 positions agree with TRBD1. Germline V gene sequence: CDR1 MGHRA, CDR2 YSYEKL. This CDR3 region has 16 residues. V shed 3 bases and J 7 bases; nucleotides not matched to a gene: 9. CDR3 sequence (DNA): TGCGCCAGCAGCCAGTGGGGGACAGGGGTTGCGAATGAGCAGTTCTTC. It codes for CASSQWGTGVANEQFF.

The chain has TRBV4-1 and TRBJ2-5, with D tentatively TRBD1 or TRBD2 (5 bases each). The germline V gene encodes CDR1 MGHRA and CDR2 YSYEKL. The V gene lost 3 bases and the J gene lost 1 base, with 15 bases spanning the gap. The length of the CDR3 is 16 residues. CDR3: CASSHLTGGLQETQYF. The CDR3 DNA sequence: TGCGCCAGCAGCCACCTAACAGGCGGACTCCAAGAGACCCAGTACTTC.

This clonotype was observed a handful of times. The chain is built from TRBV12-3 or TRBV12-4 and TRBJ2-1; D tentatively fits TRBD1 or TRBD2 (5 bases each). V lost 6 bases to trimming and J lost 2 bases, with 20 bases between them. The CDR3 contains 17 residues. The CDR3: CASSPHSGTVAYNEQFF. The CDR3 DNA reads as TGTGCCAGCAGCCCCCACTCCGGGACCGTCGCCTACAATGAGCAGTTCTTC.

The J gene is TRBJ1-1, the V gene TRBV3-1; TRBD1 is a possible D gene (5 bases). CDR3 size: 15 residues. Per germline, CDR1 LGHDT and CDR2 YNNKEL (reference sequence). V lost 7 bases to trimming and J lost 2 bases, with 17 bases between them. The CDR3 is CASTKEGRRNTEAFF. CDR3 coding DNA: TGTGCCAGCACCAAAGAGGGGCGGCGAAACACTGAAGCTTTCTTT. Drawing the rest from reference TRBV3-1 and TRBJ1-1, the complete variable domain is DTAVSQTPKYLVTQMGNDKSIKCEQNLGHDTMYWYKQDSKKFLKIMFSYNNKELIINETVPNRFSPKSPDKAHLNLHINSLELGDSAVYFCASTKEGRRNTEAFFGQGTRLTVV.

CDR3 sequence (DNA): TGTGCCAGTAGTATCACTGGGGCCAACGTCCTGACTTTC. Translated: CASSITGANVLTF. The chain employs TRBV19 and TRBJ2-6; D not certain. V dropped 3 bases and J dropped 2 bases, with 2 bases sitting between them. The CDR3 is made up of 13 amino acids. Germline V lookup: CDR1 LNHDA, CDR2 SQIVND (reference sequence).

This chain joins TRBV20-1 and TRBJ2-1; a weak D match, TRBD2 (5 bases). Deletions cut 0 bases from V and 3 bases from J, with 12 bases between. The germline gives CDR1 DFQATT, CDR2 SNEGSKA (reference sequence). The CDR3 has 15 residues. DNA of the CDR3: TGCAGTGCTAGAGATTTCGGAAGCGGCTACAATGAGCAGTTCTTC. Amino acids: CSARDFGSGYNEQFF.

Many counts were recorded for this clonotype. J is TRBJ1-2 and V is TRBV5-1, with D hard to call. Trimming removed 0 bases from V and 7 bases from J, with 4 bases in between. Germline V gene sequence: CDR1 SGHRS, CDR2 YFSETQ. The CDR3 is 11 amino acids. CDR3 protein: CASSLDGGYTF. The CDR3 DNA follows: TGCGCCAGCAGCTTGGACGGTGGCTACACCTTC.

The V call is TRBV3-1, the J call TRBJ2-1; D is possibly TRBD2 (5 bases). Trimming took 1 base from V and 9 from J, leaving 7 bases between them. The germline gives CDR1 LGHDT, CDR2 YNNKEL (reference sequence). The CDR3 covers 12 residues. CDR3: CASSQGTFEQFF. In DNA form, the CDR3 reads TGTGCCAGCAGCCAAGGGACTTTTGAGCAGTTCTTC.

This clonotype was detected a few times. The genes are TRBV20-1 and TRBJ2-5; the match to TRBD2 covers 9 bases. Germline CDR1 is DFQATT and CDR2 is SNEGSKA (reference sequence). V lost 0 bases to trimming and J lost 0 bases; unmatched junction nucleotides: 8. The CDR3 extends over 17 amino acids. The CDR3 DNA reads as TGCAGTGCTAGAGATCCCGGACTAGCGACAAACCAAGAGACCCAGTACTTC. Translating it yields CSARDPGLATNQETQYF.

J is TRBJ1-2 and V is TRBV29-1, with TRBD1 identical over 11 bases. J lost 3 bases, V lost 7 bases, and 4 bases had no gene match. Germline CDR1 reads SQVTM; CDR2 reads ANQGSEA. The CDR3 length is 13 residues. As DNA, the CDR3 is TGCAGCGCCAAGGACAGGGGGCACTATGGCTACACCTTC. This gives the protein CSAKDRGHYGYTF.

The CDR3 is CASSAARIKLAGGREQFF. CDR3 coding DNA: TGCGCCAGCAGTGCCGCACGGATTAAACTAGCGGGAGGGCGTGAGCAGTTCTTC. This rearrangement joins TRBV10-2 to TRBJ2-1; 13 nucleotides agree with TRBD2. Per the germline V gene, CDR1 is WSHSY and CDR2 is SAAADI. The ends lost 4 bases at V and 9 bases at J; junction bases unmatched: 15. This CDR3 spans 18 amino acids.

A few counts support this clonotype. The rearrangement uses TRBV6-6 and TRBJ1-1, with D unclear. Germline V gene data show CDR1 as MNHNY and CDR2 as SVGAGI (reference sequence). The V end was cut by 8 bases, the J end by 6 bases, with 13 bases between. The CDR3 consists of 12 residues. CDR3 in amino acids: CASSVKVSEAFF. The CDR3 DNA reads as TGTGCCAGCTCGGTCAAGGTTTCTGAAGCTTTCTTT.

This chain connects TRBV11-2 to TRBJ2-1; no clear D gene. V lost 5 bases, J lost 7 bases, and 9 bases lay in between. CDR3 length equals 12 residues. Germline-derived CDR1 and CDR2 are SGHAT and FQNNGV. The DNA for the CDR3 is TGTGCCAGCAGCAACGTACCAAATGAGCAGTTCTTC. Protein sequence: CASSNVPNEQFF.